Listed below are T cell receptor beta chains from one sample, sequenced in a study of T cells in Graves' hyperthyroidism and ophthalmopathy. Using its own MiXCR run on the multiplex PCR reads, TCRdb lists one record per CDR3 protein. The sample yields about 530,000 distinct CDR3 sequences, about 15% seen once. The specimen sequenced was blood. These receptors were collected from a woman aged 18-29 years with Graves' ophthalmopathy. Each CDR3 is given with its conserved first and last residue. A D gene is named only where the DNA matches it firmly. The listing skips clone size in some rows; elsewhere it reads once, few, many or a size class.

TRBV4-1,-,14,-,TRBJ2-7,CASSPEHRLDEQYF,TGCGCCAGCAGCCCCGAACACCGGTTGGACGAGCAGTACTTC
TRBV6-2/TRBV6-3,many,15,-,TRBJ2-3,CASRPPWGVGDTQYF,TGTGCCAGCAGACCGCCTTGGGGTGTCGGCGATACGCAGTATTTT
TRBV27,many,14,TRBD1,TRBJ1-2,CASSFQAGGAGYTF,TGTGCCAGCAGTTTTCAGGCAGGGGGGGCTGGCTACACCTTC
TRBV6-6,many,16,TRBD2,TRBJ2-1,CASSLGLQAGVNEQFF,TGTGCCAGCAGTTTGGGACTGCAAGCGGGGGTGAATGAGCAGTTCTTC
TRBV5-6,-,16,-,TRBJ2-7,CASSSGTGGSGYEQYF,TGTGCCAGCAGCTCGGGGACGGGGGGCTCGGGATACGAGCAGTACTTC
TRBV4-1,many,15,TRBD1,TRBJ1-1,CASSQVLTGGSEAFF,TGCGCCAGCAGCCAAGTGCTCACAGGGGGTAGTGAAGCTTTCTTT
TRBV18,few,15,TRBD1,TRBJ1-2,CASSIRTGDPYGYTF,TGTGCCAGCTCAATACGGACAGGAGATCCCTATGGCTACACCTTC
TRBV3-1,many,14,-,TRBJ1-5,CASSQDNSNQPQHF,TGTGCCAGCAGCCAAGATAACAGCAATCAGCCCCAGCATTTT
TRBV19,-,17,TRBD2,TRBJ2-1,CASSTQIRAGGQNEQFF,TGTGCCAGTAGTACCCAGATCCGAGCGGGGGGGCAGAATGAGCAGTTCTTC
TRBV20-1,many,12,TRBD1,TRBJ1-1,CSVKGANTEAFF,TGCAGTGTCAAGGGGGCGAACACTGAAGCTTTCTTT
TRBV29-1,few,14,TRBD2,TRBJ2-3,CSAVAGGDTDTQYF,TGCAGCGCCGTAGCGGGAGGCGACACAGATACGCAGTATTTT
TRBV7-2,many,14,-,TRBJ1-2,CASSSTGRRYGYTF,TGTGCCAGCAGTTCCACAGGCCGGAGGTATGGCTACACCTTC
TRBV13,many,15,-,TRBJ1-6,CASSLGIQGASPLHF,TGTGCCAGCAGCTTAGGCATACAGGGCGCTTCACCCCTCCACTTT
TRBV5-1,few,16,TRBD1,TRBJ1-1,CASSEGTGGQNTEAFF,TGCGCCAGCAGCGAAGGGACAGGGGGGCAGAACACTGAAGCTTTCTTT
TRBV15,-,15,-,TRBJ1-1,CATSRDRTGFGQAFF,TGTGCCACCAGCAGAGATAGAACCGGGTTCGGCCAAGCTTTCTTT
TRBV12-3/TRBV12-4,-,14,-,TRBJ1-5,CASSLVSGDQPQHF,TGTGCCAGCAGTTTAGTGTCCGGAGATCAGCCCCAGCATTTT
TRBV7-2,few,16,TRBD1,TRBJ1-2,CASSLSPGQPVYGYTF,TGTGCCAGCAGCTTATCCCCGGGACAGCCAGTCTATGGCTACACCTTC
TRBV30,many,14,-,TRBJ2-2,CAWSVGANTGELFF,TGTGCCTGGAGTGTGGGAGCGAACACCGGGGAGCTGTTTTTT
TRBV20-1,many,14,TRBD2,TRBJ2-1,CSAETSGGLDEQFF,TGCAGTGCCGAAACTAGCGGGGGCTTGGATGAGCAGTTCTTC
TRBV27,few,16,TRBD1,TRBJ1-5,CASSPSPGQGAATQHF,TGTGCCAGCAGTCCCTCCCCTGGACAGGGGGCGGCTACCCAGCATTTT
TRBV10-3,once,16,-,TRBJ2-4,CAISDVDLGDKNIQYF,TGTGCCATCAGTGACGTCGACCTCGGGGACAAAAACATTCAGTACTTC
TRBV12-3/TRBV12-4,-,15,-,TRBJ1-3,CASSARGVAGNTIYF,TGTGCCAGCAGTGCGCGGGGGGTAGCGGGAAACACCATATATTTT
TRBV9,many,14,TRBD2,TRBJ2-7,CASSVAGTSNEQYF,TGTGCCAGCAGCGTAGCCGGGACTAGCAACGAGCAGTACTTC
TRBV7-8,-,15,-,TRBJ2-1,CASTVAGTQYNEQFF,TGTGCCAGCACCGTTGCCGGGACGCAATACAATGAGCAGTTCTTC
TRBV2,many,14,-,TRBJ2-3,CASRRLASTDTQYF,TGTGCCAGCAGGAGGTTAGCTAGCACAGATACGCAGTATTTT
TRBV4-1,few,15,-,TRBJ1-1,CASSQEGTANTEAFF,TGCGCCAGCAGCCAAGAAGGAACAGCCAACACTGAAGCTTTCTTT
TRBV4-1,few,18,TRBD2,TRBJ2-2,CASSQDLRSRLAGGELFF,TGCGCCAGCAGCCAAGATCTGCGTTCGCGACTAGCGGGAGGGGAGCTGTTTTTT
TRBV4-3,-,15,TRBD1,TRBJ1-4,CASSQGDSYDEKLFF,TGCGCCAGCAGCCAAGGGGACAGTTATGATGAAAAACTGTTTTTT
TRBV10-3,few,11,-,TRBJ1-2,CAIRGGYGYTF,TGTGCCATCAGAGGGGGGTATGGCTACACCTTC
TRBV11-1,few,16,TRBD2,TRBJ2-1,CASSEEAGGFYNEQFF,TGTGCCAGCAGCGAAGAAGCGGGGGGTTTTTACAATGAGCAGTTCTTC
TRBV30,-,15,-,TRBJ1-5,CAWSVGEYSNQPQHF,TGTGCCTGGAGTGTAGGGGAGTATAGCAATCAGCCCCAGCATTTT
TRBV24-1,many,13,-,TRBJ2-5,CATSDLRVETQYF,TGTGCCACCAGTGACCTGAGGGTAGAGACCCAGTACTTC
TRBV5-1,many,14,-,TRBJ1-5,CASSLAPRGQPQHF,TGCGCCAGCAGCTTAGCTCCCAGGGGACAGCCCCAGCATTTT
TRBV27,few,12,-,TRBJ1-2,CASIKGPYGYTF,TGTGCCAGCATTAAGGGGCCCTATGGCTACACCTTC
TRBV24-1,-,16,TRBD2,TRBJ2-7,CATSDSLGLVSSEQYF,TGTGCCACCAGTGATTCCCTAGGACTAGTTTCATCCGAGCAGTACTTC
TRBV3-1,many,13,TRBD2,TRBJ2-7,CASSPGGGGEQYF,TGTGCCAGCAGCCCGGGGGGAGGCGGCGAGCAGTACTTC
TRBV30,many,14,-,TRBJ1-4,CAWSVGATGEKLFF,TGTGCCTGGAGTGTTGGAGCGACGGGTGAAAAACTGTTTTTT
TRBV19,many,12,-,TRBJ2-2,CASSPPPGELFF,TGTGCCAGTAGTCCCCCCCCTGGGGAGCTGTTTTTT
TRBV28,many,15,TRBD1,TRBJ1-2,CASRASGGDGYGYTF,TGTGCCAGCAGGGCTTCAGGGGGCGATGGCTATGGCTACACCTTC
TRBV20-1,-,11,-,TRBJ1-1,CSTRVRTEAFF,TGCAGTACTAGAGTTCGTACTGAAGCTTTCTTT
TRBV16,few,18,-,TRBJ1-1,CASSPRPLGRGQNTEAFF,TGTGCCAGCAGCCCCCGTCCCCTGGGCAGGGGACAGAACACTGAAGCTTTCTTT
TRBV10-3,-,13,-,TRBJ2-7,CAISPRTAYEQYF,TGTGCCATCAGTCCCAGGACAGCCTACGAGCAGTACTTC
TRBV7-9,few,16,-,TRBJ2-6,CASSSFRSSGANVLTF,TGTGCCAGCAGCTCATTCCGGAGCTCTGGGGCCAACGTCCTGACTTTC
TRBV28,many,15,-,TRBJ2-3,CASSSQGGRTDTQYF,TGTGCCAGCAGTTCCCAGGGGGGGCGGACAGATACGCAGTATTTT
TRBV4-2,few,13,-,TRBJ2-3,CASSQELTDTQYF,TGTGCCAGCAGCCAAGAGCTCACAGATACGCAGTATTTT
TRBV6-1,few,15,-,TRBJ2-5,CASSGVWSSGETQYF,TGTGCCAGCAGTGGAGTGTGGAGTAGTGGAGAGACCCAGTACTTC
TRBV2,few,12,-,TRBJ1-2,CASRQTNYGYTF,TGTGCCAGTAGACAGACAAACTATGGCTACACCTTC
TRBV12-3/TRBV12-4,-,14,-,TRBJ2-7,CASSLGSVDYEQYF,TGTGCCAGCAGCCTGGGCAGCGTGGACTACGAGCAGTACTTC
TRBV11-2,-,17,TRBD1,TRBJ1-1,CASSLAPKGQAITEAFF,TGTGCCAGCAGCTTAGCGCCAAAGGGACAGGCGATCACTGAAGCTTTCTTT
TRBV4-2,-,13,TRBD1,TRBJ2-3,CATGQVGEDTQYF,TGTGCCACCGGACAGGTAGGGGAAGATACGCAGTATTTT
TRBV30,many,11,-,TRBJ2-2,CAWTGTGELFF,TGTGCCTGGACAGGGACCGGGGAGCTGTTTTTT
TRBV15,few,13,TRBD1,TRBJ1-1,CATDTGGRTEAFF,TGTGCCACCGACACAGGGGGCCGAACTGAAGCTTTCTTT
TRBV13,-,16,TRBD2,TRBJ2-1,CASSFLLAGGGNEQFF,TGTGCCAGCAGCTTCTTACTAGCGGGGGGTGGGAATGAGCAGTTCTTC
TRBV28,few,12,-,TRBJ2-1,CASSLPSDEQFF,TGTGCCAGCAGCCTCCCATCGGATGAGCAGTTCTTC
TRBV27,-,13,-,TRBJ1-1,CASSYHSGIEAFF,TGTGCCAGCAGTTACCATTCTGGCATTGAAGCTTTCTTT
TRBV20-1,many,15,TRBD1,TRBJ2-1,CSAGRDRESYNEQFF,TGCAGTGCTGGACGGGACAGGGAATCCTACAATGAGCAGTTCTTC
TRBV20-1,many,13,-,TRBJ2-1,CSARERTTPEQFF,TGCAGTGCTAGAGAGAGGACAACGCCGGAGCAGTTCTTC
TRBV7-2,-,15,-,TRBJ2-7,CASSLEEGGAGGQYF,TGTGCCAGCAGCTTAGAGGAGGGGGGAGCGGGTGGGCAGTACTTC
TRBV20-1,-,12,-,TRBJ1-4,CSASAWNEKLFF,TGCAGTGCTAGCGCCTGGAATGAAAAACTGTTTTTT
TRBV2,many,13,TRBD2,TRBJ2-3,CASRGGLADTQYF,TGTGCCAGCAGAGGAGGACTAGCGGATACGCAGTATTTT